Below, 12 T cell receptor beta chains from the same sample are listed, as sequenced in a study of shared clonotypes between healthy human individuals. Profiling relied on immunoSEQ multiplex PCR, and the TCRdb table lists in-frame clones only, not all of them. The table includes approximately 980,000 clones, 60% to 85% detected once. The source material was memory CD4+ T cells sorted from blood. As to subset: CD45RA-negative fraction. The receptors come from a man between 18 and 29 years old in good health.

The chain combines TRBV4-3 with TRBJ2-1; 9 positions match TRBD2. J was trimmed by 7 bases and V by 0 bases; bases with no gene match: 4. The germline gives CDR1 LGHNA, CDR2 YSLEER. This CDR3 comprises 15 residues. The CDR3 bases are TGCGCCAGCAGCCAAGATCGGCTAGCGGGGAATGAGCAGTTCTTC. It specifies CASSQDRLAGNEQFF.

The gene calls are TRBV30 and TRBJ2-3; D gene uncertain. Germline lookup yields CDR1 GTSNPN and CDR2 SVGIG (reference sequence). The CDR3 runs to 14 residues. Deletions cut 2 bases from V and 1 base from J, with 10 bases between. Here the CDR3 DNA reads TGTGCCTGGAGTACCTACGGTGGCACAGATACGCAGTATTTT. It specifies CAWSTYGGTDTQYF. Using reference TRBV30 and TRBJ2-3 for the parts outside the CDR3, the full variable domain is SQTIHQWPATLVQPVGSPLSLECTVEGTSNPNLYWYRQAAGRGLQLLFYSVGIGQISSEVPQNLSASRPQDRQFILSSKKLLLSDSGFYLCAWSTYGGTDTQYFGPGTRLTVL.

The chain combines TRBV11-2 with TRBJ1-2; 7 nucleotides line up with TRBD1. Per germline, CDR1 SGHAT and CDR2 FQNNGV. The CDR3 consists of 18 residues. Trimming at V came to 5 bases and at J to 4 bases, leaving 19 bases not matched to a gene. The CDR3 nucleotides are TGTGCCAGCAGCACCGAAGGGGGCCGGGGGGCAGAACTCTATGGCTACACCTTC. This codes for CASSTEGGRGAELYGYTF.

In this sample, this clone turned up once. V usage is TRBV4-3 and J usage is TRBJ2-3; 7 nucleotides align to TRBD1. Germline CDR1 and CDR2: LGHNA and YSLEER. V shed 4 bases, J shed 2 bases, and the junction held 6 bases outside the gene matches. This CDR3 contains 15 residues. The chain's CDR3 is CASSPRGLDTDTQYF. The CDR3 DNA sequence: TGCGCCAGCAGCCCCAGGGGGTTAGACACAGATACGCAGTATTTT.

The J gene is TRBJ2-2, the V gene TRBV11-2; D not resolved. The length of the CDR3 is 13 residues. Per the germline V gene, CDR1 is SGHAT and CDR2 is FQNNGV. Trimming pared 7 bases from V and 7 bases from J, leaving 13 bases between. The DNA for the CDR3 is TGTGCCAGCACTCAATTCGGCCGCGGGGAGCTGTTTTTT. Residues: CASTQFGRGELFF.

The chain is built from TRBV25-1 and TRBJ2-7; 12 positions agree with TRBD2. The length of the CDR3 is 15 residues. The germline CDR1 and CDR2 sequences are MGHDK and SYGVNS. The junction had 10 bases not matched to a gene; V was cut back by 6 bases and J by 7 bases. The CDR3 DNA follows: TGTGCCAGCAGCCAATCTAGCGGGAGGGCTCTAGAGCAGTACTTC. Residues: CASSQSSGRALEQYF.

A word on this clone: This sample also contains other DNA sequences that code for the same CDR3. The chain carries TRBV5-1 and TRBJ2-7; no clear D. This CDR3 comprises 13 residues. Trimming left V 3 bases short and J 3 bases short, with 10 bases between. CDR1 SGHRS and CDR2 YFSETQ come from the germline V gene. The CDR3 here is CASSSDPSYEQYF. The CDR3 nucleotides are TGCGCCAGCAGCTCCGACCCAAGCTACGAGCAGTACTTC.

This clone was counted at least ten times. J is TRBJ2-3 and V is TRBV27; 10 positions match TRBD2. Germline CDR1 is MNHEY and CDR2 is SMNVEV (reference sequence). The CDR3 extends over 15 amino acids. Trimming at V came to 5 bases and at J to 7 bases, leaving 9 bases not matched to a gene. CDR3 coding DNA: TGTGCCAGCAGTCCCATAGCGGGGGGTACGAATACGCAGTATTTT. Residues: CASSPIAGGTNTQYF.

CDR3 nucleotides: TGCAGCGCTGTCCCCTCCTACAATGAGCAGTTCTTC. Protein: CSAVPSYNEQFF. This chain joins TRBV29-1 and TRBJ2-1; unclear D gene. V lost 7 bases and J lost 0, with 7 bases in between. Looked up from germline, CDR1 is SQVTM and CDR2 is ANQGSEA. CDR3 length: 12 residues.

This clone turned up a few times. The sample carries other DNA sequences with the same CDR3. V is TRBV10-3 and J is TRBJ2-6, with a possible D match to TRBD1 (7 bases). The CDR3 spans 16 residues. The V gene's germline CDR1 is ENHRY and CDR2 SYGVKD. Trimming shortened V by 6 bases and J by 1 base, and 13 bases separated the two germline ends. The CDR3 nucleotides are TGTGCCATCAGCGGAGGGGGCGCGTCTGGGGCCAACGTCCTGACTTTC. It specifies CAISGGGASGANVLTF.

This chain joins TRBV21-1 and TRBJ2-1. TRBV21-1 is an annotated pseudogene. The CDR3 length is 12 residues. The CDR3 loop reads CASRGRGNEQFF. DNA for the CDR3: TGTGCCAGCAGGGGGCGCGGGAATGAGCAGTTCTTC.

The rearrangement links TRBV30 to TRBJ2-1; 10 positions agree with TRBD2. CDR1 and CDR2 (germline): GTSNPN, SVGIG (reference sequence). This CDR3 spans 16 amino acids. J lost 7 bases, V lost 1 base, and 10 bases had no gene match. The CDR3, as DNA: TGTGCCTGGAGTGGGGGGGGACTAGCGATAAGGAATGAGCAGTTCTTC. Its translation: CAWSGGGLAIRNEQFF.